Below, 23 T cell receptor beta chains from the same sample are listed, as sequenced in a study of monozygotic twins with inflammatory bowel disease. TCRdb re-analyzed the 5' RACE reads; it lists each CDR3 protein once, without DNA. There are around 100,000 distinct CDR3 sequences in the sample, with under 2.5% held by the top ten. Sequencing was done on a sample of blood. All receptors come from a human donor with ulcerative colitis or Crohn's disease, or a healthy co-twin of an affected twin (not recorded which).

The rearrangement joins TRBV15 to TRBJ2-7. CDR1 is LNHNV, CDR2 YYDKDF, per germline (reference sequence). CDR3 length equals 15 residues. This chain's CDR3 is CATSRDLYSTYEQYF.

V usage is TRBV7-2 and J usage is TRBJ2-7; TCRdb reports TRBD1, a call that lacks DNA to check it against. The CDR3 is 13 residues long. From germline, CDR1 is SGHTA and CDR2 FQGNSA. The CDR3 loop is CASSPGQNYEQYF. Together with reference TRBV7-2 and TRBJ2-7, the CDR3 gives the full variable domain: GAGVSQSPSNKVTEKGKDVELRCDPISGHTALYWYRQSLGQGLEFLIYFQGNSAPDKSGLPSDRFSAERTGGSVSTLTIQRTQQEDSAVYLCASSPGQNYEQYFGPGTRLTVT.

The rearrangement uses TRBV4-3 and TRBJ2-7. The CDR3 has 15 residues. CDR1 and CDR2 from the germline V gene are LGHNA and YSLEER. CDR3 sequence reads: CASSQDDLAWGEQYF.

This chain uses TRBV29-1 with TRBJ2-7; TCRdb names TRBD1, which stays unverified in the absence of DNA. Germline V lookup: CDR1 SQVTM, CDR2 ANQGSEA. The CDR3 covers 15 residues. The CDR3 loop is CSVEGPGGRISEQYF.

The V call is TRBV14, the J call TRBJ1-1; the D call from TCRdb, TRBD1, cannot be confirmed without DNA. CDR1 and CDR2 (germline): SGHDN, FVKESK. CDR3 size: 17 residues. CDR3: CASSSPFGDPNDDEAFF.

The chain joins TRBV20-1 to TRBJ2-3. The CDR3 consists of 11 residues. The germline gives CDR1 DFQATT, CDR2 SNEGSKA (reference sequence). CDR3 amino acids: CSASSTDTQYF.

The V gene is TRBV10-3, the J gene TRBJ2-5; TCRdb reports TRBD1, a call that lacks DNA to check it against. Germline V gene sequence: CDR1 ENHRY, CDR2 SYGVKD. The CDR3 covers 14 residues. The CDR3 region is CAITEGGRDGTQYF.

The CDR3 is CASSLLTANTEAFF. V usage is TRBV11-2 and J usage is TRBJ1-1; checking the TCRdb D call of TRBD1 is not possible without DNA. CDR1 is SGHAT and CDR2 is FQNNGV in the germline V gene. CDR3 length: 14 residues.

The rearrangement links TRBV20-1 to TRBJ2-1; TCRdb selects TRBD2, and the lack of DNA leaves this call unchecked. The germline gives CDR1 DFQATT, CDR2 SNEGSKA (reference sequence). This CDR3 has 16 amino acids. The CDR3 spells CSARMWVRGALDEQFF.

CDR3 sequence: CASSLEPGQPKHF. The chain is built from TRBV7-8 and TRBJ1-5; no DNA is available, so the TRBD1 call from TCRdb remains unchecked. CDR3 length: 13 amino acids. Germline V gene lookup returns CDR1 SGHVS and CDR2 FQNEAQ.

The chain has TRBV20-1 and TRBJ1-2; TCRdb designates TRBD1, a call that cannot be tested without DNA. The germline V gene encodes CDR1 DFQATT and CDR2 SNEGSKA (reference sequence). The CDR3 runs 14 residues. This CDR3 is CSARRQGAIGGYTF.

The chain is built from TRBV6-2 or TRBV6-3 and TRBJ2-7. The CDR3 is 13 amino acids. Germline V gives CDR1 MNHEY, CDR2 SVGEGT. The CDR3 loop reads CASSSTLSYEQYF.

This CDR3 reads CSARDYRGSYEQYF. The chain uses TRBV20-1 and TRBJ2-7. The V gene's germline CDR1 is DFQATT and CDR2 SNEGSKA (reference sequence). This CDR3 region has 14 residues.

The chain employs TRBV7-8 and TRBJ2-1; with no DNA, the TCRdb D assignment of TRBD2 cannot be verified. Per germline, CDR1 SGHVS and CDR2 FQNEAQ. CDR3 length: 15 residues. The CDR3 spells CASRQPGLAYNEQFF. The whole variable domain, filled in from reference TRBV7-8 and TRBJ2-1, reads GAGVSQSPRYKVAKRGQDVALRCDPISGHVSLFWYQQALGQGPEFLTYFQNEAQLDKSGLPSDRFFAERPEGSVSTLKIQRTQQEDSAVYLCASRQPGLAYNEQFFGPGTRLTVL.

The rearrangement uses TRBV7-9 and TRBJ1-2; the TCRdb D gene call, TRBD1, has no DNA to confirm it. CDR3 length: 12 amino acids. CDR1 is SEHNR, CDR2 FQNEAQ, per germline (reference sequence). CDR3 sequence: CASSFRANGYTF. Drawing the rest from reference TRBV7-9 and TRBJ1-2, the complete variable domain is DTGVSQNPRHKITKRGQNVTFRCDPISEHNRLYWYRQTLGQGPEFLTYFQNEAQLEKSRLLSDRFSAERPKGSFSTLEIQRTEQGDSAMYLCASSFRANGYTFGSGTRLTVV.

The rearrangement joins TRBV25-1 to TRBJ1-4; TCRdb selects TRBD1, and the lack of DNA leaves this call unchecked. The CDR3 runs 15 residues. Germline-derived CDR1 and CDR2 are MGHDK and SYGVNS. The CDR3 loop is CDSSESRGPNEKLFF.

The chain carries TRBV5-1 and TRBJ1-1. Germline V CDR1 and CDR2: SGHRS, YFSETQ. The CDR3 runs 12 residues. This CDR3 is CASSFLWFGAFF.

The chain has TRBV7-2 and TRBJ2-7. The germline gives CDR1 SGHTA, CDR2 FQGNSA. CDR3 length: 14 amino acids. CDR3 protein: CASSPHRKSYEQYF.

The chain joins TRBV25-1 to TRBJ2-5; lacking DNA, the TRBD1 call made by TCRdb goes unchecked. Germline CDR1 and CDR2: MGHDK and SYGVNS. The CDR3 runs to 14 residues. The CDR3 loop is CASSEYRGKKTQYF.

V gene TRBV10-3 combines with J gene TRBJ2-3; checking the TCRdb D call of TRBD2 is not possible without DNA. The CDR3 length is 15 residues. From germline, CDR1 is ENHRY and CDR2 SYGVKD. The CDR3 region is CAISGREESTDTQYF.

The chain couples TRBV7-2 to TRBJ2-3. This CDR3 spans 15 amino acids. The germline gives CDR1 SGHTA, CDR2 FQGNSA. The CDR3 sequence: CASRLSTHVVDTQYF.

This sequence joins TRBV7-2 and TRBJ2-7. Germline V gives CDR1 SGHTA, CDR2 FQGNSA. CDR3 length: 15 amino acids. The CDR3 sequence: CASSLDRSPYYEQYF.

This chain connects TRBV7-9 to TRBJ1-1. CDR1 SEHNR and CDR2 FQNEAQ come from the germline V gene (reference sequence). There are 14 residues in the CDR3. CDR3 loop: CASSLGVTGTEAFF.